This section outlines one T cell receptor beta chain sequence together with its context. Orbital computed tomography and thyroid ultrasound, together with serum TRAb and thyroxine and clinical symptoms, were used for diagnoses. Germline trimming cut 2 bases from V and 3 bases from J; bases unmatched to any gene: 11. The CDR3 covers 17 residues. Germline CDR1 SGHAT, CDR2 FQNNGV. Regions amplified from RNA transcripts were the TCR beta CDR3 regions. HTBI primers drove first-round RT-PCR of the TCR CDR3. TCRdb reprocessed the multiplex PCR reads via MiXCR and lists one record per CDR3 protein. Among under 400,000 distinct CDR3 sequences listed, 15% to 20% were seen once. The sample originates from a study of T cells in Graves' hyperthyroidism and ophthalmopathy.

This clonotype was obtained from a woman in her thirties or forties with Graves' ophthalmopathy. Sequencing input: blood. V and J are TRBV11-2 and TRBJ2-5; 8 bases line up with TRBD2. DNA of the CDR3: TGTGCCAGCAGCTTATATGCCGGGGGGGGCCTAGAAGAGACCCAGTACTTC. Protein product: CASSLYAGGGLEETQYF. The full variable domain, in which reference TRBV11-2 and TRBJ2-5 provide the parts outside the CDR3, is EAGVAQSPRYKIIEKRQSVAFWCNPISGHATLYWYQQILGQGPKLLIQFQNNGVVDDSQLPKDRFSAERLKGVDSTLKIQPAKLEDSAVYLCASSLYAGGGLEETQYFGPGTRLLVL.